The clone carrying this TCR beta chain was observed a handful of times. The antigen is unknown. These data belong to a study of shared clonotypes between healthy human individuals. Trimming left V 2 bases short and J 9 bases short, with 10 bases between. There are 12 residues in the CDR3. Germline CDR1 LNHDA, CDR2 SQIVND (reference sequence). TCRdb keeps only in-frame clones here, not all; method: immunoSEQ multiplex PCR. The table records approximately 460,000 clones, 70% to 80% of them present only once. Findings and caveats of the study: A small donor pool kept down the genetic and exposure-history diversity that was represented. Investigators expected sequencing depth to affect clonotype sharing among donors.

Every one of the donors was a Caucasian adult that lived in Nashville, Tennessee. This TCR was recovered from a middle-aged woman in good health. Some clones in this sample may be carry-over from other donors' samples. Sequences were obtained from PBMCs. This chain connects TRBV19 to TRBJ1-1; TRBD1 is a possible D gene (5 bases). The CDR3 region is CASSIRKGQAFF. The CDR3 coding sequence is TGTGCCAGTAGTATAAGGAAGGGACAAGCTTTCTTT. Using reference TRBV19 and TRBJ1-1 for the parts outside the CDR3, the full variable domain is DGGITQSPKYLFRKEGQNVTLSCEQNLNHDAMYWYRQDPGQGLRLIYYSQIVNDFQKGDIAEGYSVSREKKESFPLTVTSAQKNPTAFYLCASSIRKGQAFFGQGTRLTVV.